This TCR beta chain is from a study of shared clonotypes between healthy human individuals. Regarding the study as a whole: Unshared clonotypes carried lower generation probabilities than those common to all four donors. Genetic and exposure-history diversity was limited by the small donor number. Four donors showed sharing of approximately 5% of naive CD4 clonotypes. Only blood samples were collected, and tissue repertoires likely differ.

V was clipped by 1 base and J by 8 bases; unmatched bases: 8. Germline-derived CDR1 and CDR2 are SQVTM and ANQGSEA. The CDR3 contains 14 residues. This clone was seen a single time. Its matching antigen is unknown. Data came from immunoSEQ multiplex PCR; TCRdb stores just in-frame clones and leaves some out. The table has fewer than 1.4 million clones, approximately 80% seen once. The origin of this receptor is a man younger than 35 in good health. Some clones in this sample may be carry-over from other donors' samples. The chain has TRBV29-1 and TRBJ1-5; 7 bases fit TRBD1. Input material: memory CD4+ T cells from PBMCs. Subset reported: CD45RA-negative fraction. The CDR3, as DNA: TGCAGCGTTGAAGTGACAGGGACCGAGGAGCCCCAGCATTTT. The encoded protein is CSVEVTGTEEPQHF.